The 9 T cell receptor beta chains presented below share a single source sample, sequenced in a study of blood T cells in healthy people across ages (dated by TCRdb to the mid-2010s). The library was obtained by 5' RACE. TCRdb shows the sequencer as Illumina HiSeq 2500. A second PCR of 7 to 11 cycles was performed with a sample-barcoded 5' primer and a J-beta primer mix. TCRdb trimmed the raw reads at Q25, called clones with MiXCR and kept productive beta chains. One record per CDR3 amino acid sequence lists the most common genes and DNA. This sample has fewer than 1,000,000 distinct CDR3 sequences in its table, and around two fifths of those were observed once. About 19% of the sample goes to the ten largest clones. Sample: blood. These receptors all stem from a man aged 55 to 69 in good health.

This chain joins TRBV24-1 and TRBJ2-1; TRBD2 matches at 15 bases. Germline values: CDR1 KGHDR, CDR2 SFDVKD. J lost 7 bases, V lost 3 bases, and 6 bases had no gene match. This CDR3 comprises 17 residues. This CDR3 reads CATSDPGTSGGMNEQFF. The CDR3 coding sequence is TGTGCCACCAGTGATCCCGGGACTAGCGGGGGGATGAATGAGCAGTTCTTC.

The genes are TRBV3-1 and TRBJ2-2; 9 bases agree with TRBD2. The CDR3 runs 14 residues. The V gene's germline CDR1 is LGHDT and CDR2 YNNKEL (reference sequence). V lost 4 bases, J lost 7 bases, and 4 bases stayed unmatched. The DNA for the CDR3 is TGTGCCAGCAGCCCCGGACTAGCGATCGGGGAGCTGTTTTTT. It is translated as CASSPGLAIGELFF.

This rearrangement joins TRBV5-1 to TRBJ2-6, with D possibly matching TRBD1 (5 bases). This CDR3 spans 16 amino acids. Germline V gene lookup returns CDR1 SGHRS and CDR2 YFSETQ. With 4 bases removed from V and 0 bases from J, the gap between germline ends came to 11 bases. The CDR3 DNA sequence: TGCGCCAGCAGCATTACGACAGTCTCTGGGGCCAACGTCCTGACTTTC. The encoded protein is CASSITTVSGANVLTF.

The chain carries TRBV20-1 and TRBJ2-5; D gene ambiguous. The V gene's germline CDR1 is DFQATT and CDR2 SNEGSKA (reference sequence). V lost 2 bases and J 1 base, leaving 5 bases between the germline ends. There are 12 residues in the CDR3. The CDR3 coding sequence is TGCAGTGCTAGACTTTCCCAAGAGACCCAGTACTTC. Residues: CSARLSQETQYF.

The chain couples TRBV6-2 or TRBV6-3 to TRBJ2-3, with 10 bases lining up with TRBD2. Losses at the gene ends were 3 bases for V and 0 bases for J; bases not matched to a gene: 6. CDR3 length equals 17 residues. Germline V lookup: CDR1 MNHEY, CDR2 SVGEGT. Written as DNA, the CDR3 is TGTGCCAGCAGTTATTGGCTAGCGGGGGCTAGCACAGATACGCAGTATTTT. Translating gives CASSYWLAGASTDTQYF.

The CDR3 region has the DNA TGTGCCAGCAGCCCTAGACAGGGCTCGGGCACTGAAGCTTTCTTT. Amino acid sequence: CASSPRQGSGTEAFF. J is TRBJ1-1 and V is TRBV6-6; TRBD1 matches 7 bases. Germline V CDR1 and CDR2: MNHNY, SVGAGI (reference sequence). This CDR3 has 15 residues. The V and J ends lost 6 bases and 4 bases, in that order; junction bases with no gene match: 11.

The chain links TRBV3-1 to TRBJ2-5; 8 nucleotides line up with TRBD1. This CDR3 comprises 15 residues. V gave up 1 base and J gave up 5 bases; unmatched junction bases: 6. Germline assignment: CDR1 LGHDT and CDR2 YNNKEL (reference sequence). CDR3 sequence (DNA): TGTGCCAGCAGCCAAGTGGTTGGGGACAGGGAGACCCAGTACTTC. It encodes CASSQVVGDRETQYF.

Worth noting for this clonotype: This may stem from a read error, because a much larger clone lies one nucleotide away. The rearrangement links TRBV29-1 to TRBJ2-7; TRBD2 matches 7 bases. Germline V CDR1 and CDR2: SQVTM, ANQGSEA. CDR3 size: 13 residues. CDR3 bases: TGCAGCGTTCAACGTGTCAATGCGGGAGAGCGGTACTTC. Protein: CSVQRVNAGERYF.

The V call is TRBV3-1, the J call TRBJ2-5; TRBD2 agrees at 10 bases. The CDR3 sequence is 16 residues long. With 6 bases clipped from V and 0 bases from J, the junction kept 7 bases outside the gene matches. CDR1 is LGHDT and CDR2 is YNNKEL in the germline V gene (reference sequence). The CDR3 DNA is TGTGCCAGCAGTCTAGCGGGGGCCTTGTACCAAGAGACCCAGTACTTC. Translation gives CASSLAGALYQETQYF.